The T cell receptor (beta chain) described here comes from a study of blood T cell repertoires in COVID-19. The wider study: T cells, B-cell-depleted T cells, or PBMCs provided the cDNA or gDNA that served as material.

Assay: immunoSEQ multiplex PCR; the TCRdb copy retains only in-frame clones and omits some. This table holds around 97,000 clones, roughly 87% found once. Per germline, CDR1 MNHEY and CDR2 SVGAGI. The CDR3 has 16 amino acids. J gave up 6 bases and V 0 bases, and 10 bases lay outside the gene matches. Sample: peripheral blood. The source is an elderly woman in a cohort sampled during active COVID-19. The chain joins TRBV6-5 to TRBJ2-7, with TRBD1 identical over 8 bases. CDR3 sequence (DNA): TGTGCCAGCAGTTACTCAGGCAGGGGGCGCTTCGTCGAGCAGTACTTC. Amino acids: CASSYSGRGRFVEQYF.